The 15 T cell receptor beta chains listed next were all sequenced from one sample in a study of identical twins. TCRdb processed the 5' RACE reads anew with MiXCR; each CDR3 protein has one entry. Of 150,000 or so distinct CDR3 sequences in the sample, around 3.6% are singletons; the top ten hold around 8.1%. Sequences were obtained from memory T cells sorted from blood. Receptors originate from a man between 18 and 35 years old in good health.

This clonotype was observed at least ten times. The chain carries TRBV5-1 and TRBJ2-5; D unresolved. The germline V gene encodes CDR1 SGHRS and CDR2 YFSETQ. The V and J ends lost 6 bases and 5 bases respectively, with 8 bases between them. The CDR3 contains 11 residues. The CDR3 nucleotides read TGCGCCAGCACCGATGGGGAGACCCAGTACTTC. Its protein product is CASTDGETQYF.

As to this clonotype: This may arise from a read error, as a much more abundant clone is one base away. This chain joins TRBV30 and TRBJ1-6; no definite D call. Germline CDR1 and CDR2: GTSNPN and SVGIG (reference sequence). The CDR3 loop spans 13 amino acids. The CDR3 loop is CDWRLTAWRPLHF. CDR3 nucleotide sequence: TGTGACTGGAGATTGACGGCCTGGAGACCCCTCCACTTT.

The sample holds many counts of this clonotype. The rearrangement links TRBV7-3 to TRBJ2-5; D is undetermined. Germline CDR1 SGHTA, CDR2 FQGTGA. The V end lost 6 bases, the J end lost 3 bases, and 11 bases lay between the germline ends. This CDR3 is 13 amino acids long. The CDR3 DNA is TGTGCCAGCAGTTCCAGTGCAAAAGAGACCCAGTACTTC. Its translation: CASSSSAKETQYF.

The chain recombines TRBV23-1 with TRBJ2-3, with D maybe TRBD1 (6 bases). TRBV23-1 is placed among ORFs of uncertain function. Trimming took 1 base from V and 0 from J, leaving 17 bases between them. The CDR3 has 18 amino acids. Written as DNA, the CDR3 is TGCGCCAGCAGTCAATTAACCCAACAGGGCCCTAGCACAGATACGCAGTATTTT. Amino acids: CASSQLTQQGPSTDTQYF.

There are a few counts of this clonotype. The chain joins TRBV5-1 to TRBJ2-5, with TRBD2 matching 11 bases. CDR1 is SGHRS, CDR2 YFSETQ, per germline. This CDR3 has 15 amino acids. V shed 4 bases, J shed 1 base, and the junction held 3 bases outside the gene matches. The CDR3 loop reads CASSHSGRAQETQYF. The DNA of the CDR3 is TGCGCCAGCAGCCATAGCGGGAGGGCCCAAGAGACCCAGTACTTC.

At least ten counts were recorded for this clonotype. The chain employs TRBV28 and TRBJ2-7; possible D gene TRBD2, 5 bases. The CDR3 is 14 amino acids. Germline assignment: CDR1 MDHEN and CDR2 SYDVKM. V shed 10 bases and J shed 4 bases, with 20 bases lying between them. The CDR3 nucleotides are TGTGCCACTGACAACCTGAGGACTCGGTACGAGCAGTACTTC. Translated, it gives CATDNLRTRYEQYF.

This clonotype was recorded many times. The V call is TRBV12-1, the J call TRBJ2-3; the table's D call, TRBD2, has no DNA check behind it. TRBV12-1 is termed a pseudogene. The CDR3 covers 16 residues. The CDR3 spells CASSPEADLSIDTQYF. Written as DNA, the CDR3 is TGTGCCAGCAGCCCGGAGGCGGACCTTAGCATTGATACGCAGTATTTT.

This clonotype has at least ten counts. V is TRBV29-1 and J is TRBJ2-6, with no clear D. Germline V gene sequence: CDR1 SQVTM, CDR2 ANQGSEA. The V gene lost 5 bases and the J gene lost 0 bases, with 8 bases spanning the gap. The CDR3 is 14 residues long. CDR3 residues: CSVKVSSGANVLTF. As DNA, the CDR3 is TGCAGCGTTAAAGTCAGCTCTGGGGCCAACGTCCTGACTTTC.

This clonotype showed up many times. The chain couples TRBV12-3 or TRBV12-4 to TRBJ1-5; D may be TRBD1 (5 bases). This CDR3 is 15 amino acids long. V lost 5 bases and J 2 bases, leaving 13 bases between the germline ends. CDR3 DNA: TGTGCCAGCAGTCTAGGGGTAATTGGCAATCAGCCCCAGCATTTT. This translates into CASSLGVIGNQPQHF.

By frequency in the sample, this clonotype is medium-sized. CDR3 DNA: TGCAGCGTTGAGTGGGGGGCCGGGGAGACCCAGTACTTC. Amino acids: CSVEWGAGETQYF. V and J are TRBV29-1 and TRBJ2-5; D possibly matches TRBD1 or TRBD2 (6 bases each). Trimming removed 3 bases at V and 5 bases at J, with 13 bases between. The CDR3 runs to 13 residues. Germline V gene lookup returns CDR1 SQVTM and CDR2 ANQGSEA.

This clonotype was seen at least ten times. The rearrangement uses TRBV24-1 and TRBJ2-2, with D uncertain. CDR3 size: 15 residues. Trimming shortened V by 1 base and J by 3 bases, and 8 bases separated the two germline ends. Germline CDR1 is KGHDR and CDR2 is SFDVKD. Here the CDR3 DNA reads TGTGCCACCAGTGATTTCGAACGGGACACCGGGGAGCTGTTTTTT. Translating it yields CATSDFERDTGELFF.

This clonotype was observed at least ten times. The chain carries TRBV6-8 and TRBJ2-7; D is undetermined. Germline CDR1 MNHGY, CDR2 SAAAGT. V lost 10 bases and J 7 bases, leaving 14 bases between the germline ends. CDR3 length equals 11 residues. The CDR3 reads CATEGRREQYF. The DNA of the CDR3 is TGTGCCACCGAAGGTAGGCGGGAGCAGTACTTC.

Within the sample, this clonotype is medium-sized. The CDR3 DNA sequence: TGTGCCAGCAGCTTAGTCCTCGGCAGGGGGGTACGATTAGCGGGAGTTCAATTGAGCGAGCAGTACTTC. As protein: CASSLVLGRGVRLAGVQLSEQYF. The chain is built from TRBV11-3 and TRBJ2-7; 9 bases are a match to TRBD2. Germline loops: CDR1 SGHNT, CDR2 YENEEA. Trimming removed 1 base from V and 6 bases from J; junction bases left unmatched: 31. The CDR3 contains 23 residues.

This clonotype came up many times. The J gene is TRBJ2-5, the V gene TRBV21-1; no DNA check was done on the table's D call, TRBD2. TRBV21-1 is labeled a pseudogene. The length of the CDR3 is 15 residues. CDR3 in DNA: TGTGCCAGCAGCAAAGTAGCGGGAGGGCCGGAGACCCAGTACTTC. Translating it yields CASSKVAGGPETQYF.

This clonotype appeared a few times. Here the CDR3 DNA reads TGTGCCAGCAGCTTAGCGGTCGGAGTCGGGGATACGCAGTATTTT. Translated: CASSLAVGVGDTQYF. The chain has TRBV7-9 and TRBJ2-3; D unresolved. Germline assignment: CDR1 SEHNR and CDR2 FQNEAQ (reference sequence). V lost 0 bases and J 6 bases, leaving 13 bases between the germline ends. The CDR3 contains 15 residues.